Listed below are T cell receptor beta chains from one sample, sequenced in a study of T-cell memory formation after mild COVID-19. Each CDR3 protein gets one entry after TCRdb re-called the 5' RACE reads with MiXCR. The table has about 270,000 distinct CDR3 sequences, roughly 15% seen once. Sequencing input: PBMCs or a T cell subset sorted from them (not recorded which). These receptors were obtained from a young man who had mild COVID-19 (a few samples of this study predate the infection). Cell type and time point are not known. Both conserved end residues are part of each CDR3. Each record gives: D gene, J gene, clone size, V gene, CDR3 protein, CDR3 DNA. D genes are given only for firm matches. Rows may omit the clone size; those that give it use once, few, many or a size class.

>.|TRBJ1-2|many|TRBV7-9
CASSEQVWVYGYTF
TGTGCCAGCAGCGAACAAGTATGGGTTTATGGCTACACCTTC
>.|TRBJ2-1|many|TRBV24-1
CATSDRGARSYNEQFF
TGTGCCACCAGTGACCGGGGAGCCAGGTCCTACAATGAGCAGTTCTTC
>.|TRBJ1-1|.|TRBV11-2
CASSLDGQNTEAFF
TGTGCCAGCAGCCTGGACGGTCAGAACACTGAAGCTTTCTTT
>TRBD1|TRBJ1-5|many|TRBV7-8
CASSPDRGTRYSNQPQHF
TGTGCCAGCAGCCCCGACAGGGGGACCAGATATAGCAATCAGCCCCAGCATTTT
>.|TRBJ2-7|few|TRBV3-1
CASSQGQPGEQYF
TGTGCCAGCAGCCAAGGTCAGCCTGGCGAGCAGTACTTC
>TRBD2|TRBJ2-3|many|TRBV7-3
CASSLKLSGDNTDTQYF
TGTGCCAGCAGCCTAAAACTTAGCGGGGACAACACAGATACGCAGTATTTT
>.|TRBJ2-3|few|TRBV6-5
CASSQPGLGDTQYF
TGTGCCAGCAGTCAACCCGGATTAGGAGATACGCAGTATTTT
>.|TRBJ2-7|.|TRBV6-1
CASSEYWGSYEQYF
TGTGCCAGCAGTGAATACTGGGGAAGTTACGAGCAGTACTTC
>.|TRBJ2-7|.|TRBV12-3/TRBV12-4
CASSLGPTGPEQYF
TGTGCCAGCAGTTTAGGACCAACAGGGCCCGAGCAGTACTTC
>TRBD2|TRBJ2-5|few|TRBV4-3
CASSQDWQGLSQETQYF
TGCGCCAGCAGCCAAGATTGGCAGGGACTATCTCAAGAGACCCAGTACTTC
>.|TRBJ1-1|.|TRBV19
CASTRAGAETEAFF
TGTGCCAGTACCCGGGCGGGGGCGGAAACTGAAGCTTTCTTT
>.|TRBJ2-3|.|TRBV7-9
CAPDTQYF
TGTGCCCCAGATACGCAGTATTTT
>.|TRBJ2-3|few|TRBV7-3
CASSLDSLSTQYF
TGTGCCAGCAGCTTAGATAGTCTCTCTACGCAGTATTTT
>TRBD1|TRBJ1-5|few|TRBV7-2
CASSFSRDSNQPQHF
TGTGCCAGCAGCTTTAGCCGGGACAGTAATCAGCCCCAGCATTTT
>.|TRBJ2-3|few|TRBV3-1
CASSQPGISTDTQYF
TGTGCCAGCAGCCAGCCTGGAATTAGCACAGATACGCAGTATTTT
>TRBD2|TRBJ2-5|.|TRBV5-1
CASSLGLNGGASETQYF
TGCGCCAGCAGCTTGGGACTCAACGGGGGGGCGAGTGAGACCCAGTACTTC
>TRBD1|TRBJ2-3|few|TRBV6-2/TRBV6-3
CASSEKTGLGADTQYF
TGTGCCAGCAGCGAAAAGACAGGGTTAGGCGCAGATACGCAGTATTTT
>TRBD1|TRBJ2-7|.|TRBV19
CASSLDRGQTYEQYF
TGTGCCAGTAGTCTAGACAGGGGGCAGACCTACGAGCAGTACTTC
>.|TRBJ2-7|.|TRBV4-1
CASSQAGRQVLTYEQYF
TGCGCCAGCAGCCAGGCCGGGCGGCAGGTCCTAACCTACGAGCAGTACTTC
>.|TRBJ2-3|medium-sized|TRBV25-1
CASTSGAGTDTQYF
TGTGCCAGCACATCAGGGGCTGGCACAGATACGCAGTATTTT
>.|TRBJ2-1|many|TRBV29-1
CSVWGATGNEQFF
TGCAGCGTCTGGGGCGCGACGGGGAATGAGCAGTTCTTC
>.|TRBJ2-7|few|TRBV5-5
CASSLSLGRYEQYF
TGTGCCAGCAGCTTGTCCCTAGGGCGCTACGAGCAGTACTTC
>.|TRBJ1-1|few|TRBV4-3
CASSLSSGEAFF
TGCGCCAGCAGCCTCAGTAGTGGTGAAGCTTTCTTT
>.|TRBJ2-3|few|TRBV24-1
CATSDRSTDTQYF
TGTGCCACCAGTGATCGTAGCACAGATACGCAGTATTTT
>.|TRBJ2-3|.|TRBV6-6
CASSPRRQSTDTQYF
TGTGCCAGCAGTCCCCGACGACAGAGCACAGATACGCAGTATTTT
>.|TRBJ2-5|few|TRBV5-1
CASSLDAGIETQYF
TGCGCCAGCAGCTTGGATGCGGGGATTGAGACCCAGTACTTC
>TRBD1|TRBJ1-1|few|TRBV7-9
CASSSMGTGTEAFF
TGTGCCAGCAGCTCAATGGGGACAGGGACTGAAGCTTTCTTT
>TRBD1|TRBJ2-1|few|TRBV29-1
CSVQGAGNEQFF
TGCAGCGTTCAGGGGGCGGGCAATGAGCAGTTCTTC
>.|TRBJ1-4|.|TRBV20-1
CSATNGGVTEKLFF
TGCAGTGCTACGAACGGGGGGGTTACTGAAAAACTGTTTTTT
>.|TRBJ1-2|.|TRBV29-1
CSVGRDYGYTF
TGCAGCGTTGGCAGGGACTATGGCTACACCTTC
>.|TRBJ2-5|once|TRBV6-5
CASRNVPWRGETQYF
TGTGCCAGCAGAAACGTACCCTGGAGGGGAGAGACCCAGTACTTC
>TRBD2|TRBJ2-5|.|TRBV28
CASSVGLADISETQYF
TGTGCCAGCAGTGTGGGGCTAGCGGATATTTCGGAGACCCAGTACTTC
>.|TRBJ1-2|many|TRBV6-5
CATGRQPYTF
TGTGCCACGGGTAGACAGCCCTACACCTTC
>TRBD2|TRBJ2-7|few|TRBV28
CASSRPGGRHEQYF
TGTGCCAGCAGCCGACCGGGGGGGCGCCACGAGCAGTACTTC
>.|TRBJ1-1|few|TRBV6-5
CASSYSSFALAFF
TGTGCCAGCAGTTACTCGAGTTTCGCCTTAGCTTTCTTT
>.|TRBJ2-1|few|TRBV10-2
CASSGMASWGSYNEQFF
TGCGCCAGCAGTGGTATGGCTAGCTGGGGCTCCTACAATGAGCAGTTCTTC
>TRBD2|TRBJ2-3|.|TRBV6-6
CASSLSRGGSTDTQYF
TGTGCCAGCAGTCTGAGCCGGGGGGGTAGCACAGATACGCAGTATTTT
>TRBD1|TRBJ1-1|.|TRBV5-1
CASSLGRDSRFDEAFF
TGCGCCAGCAGCTTGGGTCGGGACAGCCGCTTCGATGAAGCTTTCTTT